The 29 T cell receptor beta chains listed next were all sequenced from one sample in a study of memory CD4+ T cells and cytomegalovirus serostatus. The sort gate was single viable CD3+CD4+CD8-CD45RO+ cells for memory CD4+ T cells. Profiling relied on immunoSEQ multiplex PCR, and the TCRdb table lists in-frame clones only, not all of them. The sample carries around 99,000 clones, about 80% recorded once. The sample consisted of memory CD4+ T cells from blood. These TCRs come from an adult in good health and CMV-seropositive.

The V gene is TRBV7-9, the J gene TRBJ2-1; 8 bases match TRBD1. Looked up from germline, CDR1 is SEHNR and CDR2 is FQNEAQ (reference sequence). The CDR3 is made up of 12 amino acids. V lost 5 bases, J lost 8 bases, and 2 bases stayed unmatched. The CDR3 bases are TGTGCCAGCAGCCTGACAGGGGATGAGCAGTTCTTC. It translates to CASSLTGDEQFF.

The V and J genes are TRBV5-8 and TRBJ1-3, with D hard to call. The CDR3 totals 15 residues. V lost 4 bases and J 7 bases, leaving 18 bases between the germline ends. Germline values: CDR1 SGHTS, CDR2 YDEGEE. The CDR3 DNA reads TGTGCCAGCAGCCCTCGGACGGTGACCGGGAACACCATATATTTT. Translating it yields CASSPRTVTGNTIYF.

V usage is TRBV7-2 and J usage is TRBJ2-1, with a weak D call TRBD2 (6 bases). The CDR3 is 15 amino acids. The V end was cut by 0 bases, the J end by 2 bases, with 8 bases between. The V gene's germline CDR1 is SGHTA and CDR2 FQGNSA. CDR3 nucleotides: TGTGCCAGCAGCTTAGCGGGAGGAACCTACAATGAGCAGTTCTTC. This codes for CASSLAGGTYNEQFF. The variable domain in full, with the rest retrieved from reference TRBV7-2 and TRBJ2-1, is GAGVSQSPSNKVTEKGKDVELRCDPISGHTALYWYRQSLGQGLEFLIYFQGNSAPDKSGLPSDRFSAERTGGSVSTLTIQRTQQEDSAVYLCASSLAGGTYNEQFFGPGTRLTVL.

The chain employs TRBV5-1 and TRBJ2-2, with D maybe TRBD1 (6 bases). V lost 4 bases and J lost 5, with 15 bases in between. The CDR3 loop spans 15 amino acids. The germline V gene has CDR1 SGHRS and CDR2 YFSETQ. The DNA of the CDR3 is TGCGCCAGCAGCACTCGGACAGACCATACCGGGGAGCTGTTTTTT. Translation gives CASSTRTDHTGELFF.

The J gene is TRBJ2-5, the V gene TRBV6-1; D is ambiguous. Germline V gives CDR1 MNHNS, CDR2 SASEGT. V gave up 1 base and J gave up 0 bases, with 6 bases separating them. There are 14 residues in the CDR3. CDR3 residues: CASSEGLNQETQYF. Here the CDR3 DNA reads TGTGCCAGCAGTGAAGGTCTCAACCAAGAGACCCAGTACTTC.

V gene TRBV5-1 combines with J gene TRBJ2-3; D not certain. Trimming took off 4 bases at V and 0 bases at J, with 6 bases between the two ends. The CDR3 loop spans 13 amino acids. Germline V gene data show CDR1 as SGHRS and CDR2 as YFSETQ. The CDR3 here is CASSPDSTDTQYF. CDR3 sequence (DNA): TGCGCCAGCAGCCCGGACAGCACAGATACGCAGTATTTT.

This rearrangement joins TRBV19 to TRBJ1-2; D call uncertain. With 6 bases removed from V and 4 bases from J, the gap between germline ends came to 12 bases. Looked up from germline, CDR1 is LNHDA and CDR2 is SQIVND (reference sequence). This CDR3 has 13 amino acids. The CDR3 spells CASRSADTYGYTF. CDR3 nucleotide sequence: TGTGCCAGTAGGTCGGCAGATACCTATGGCTACACCTTC.

The chain links TRBV7-2 to TRBJ2-4; D unresolved. Germline V gives CDR1 SGHTA, CDR2 FQGNSA. V lost 6 bases to trimming and J lost 1 base, with 16 bases between them. The CDR3 sequence is 16 residues long. CDR3 bases: TGTGCCAGCAGTTCCGGGCCCCTGGGGGCCAAAAACATTCAGTACTTC. Translation gives CASSSGPLGAKNIQYF.

The chain has TRBV5-4 and TRBJ2-5; 8 nucleotides agree with TRBD1. Germline loops: CDR1 SGHNT, CDR2 YYREEE (reference sequence). CDR3 length: 15 residues. Trimming cost V 6 bases and J 5 bases; bases outside gene matches: 12. Written as DNA, the CDR3 is TGTGCCAGCACCCAAGGCCAGGGGGCATATGAGACCCAGTACTTC. Its protein is CASTQGQGAYETQYF.

The V gene is TRBV4-3, the J gene TRBJ2-7, with TRBD1 identical over 10 bases. Germline assignment: CDR1 LGHNA and CDR2 YSLEER. Trimming took 1 base from V and 6 from J; bases not matched to a gene: 6. This CDR3 is 15 amino acids long. This chain's CDR3 is CASSQAGTGVSEQYF. The CDR3 DNA follows: TGCGCCAGCAGCCAAGCCGGGACAGGGGTCAGCGAGCAGTACTTC.

This clone was seen a few times. The chain links TRBV5-6 to TRBJ2-2, with 7 nucleotides matching TRBD2. J lost 5 bases, V lost 1 base, and 8 bases had no gene match. This CDR3 contains 16 residues. The germline V gene encodes CDR1 SGHDT and CDR2 YYEEEE. In DNA, the CDR3 is TGTGCCAGCAGCTTGATTGCGGGAGCTAGGACCGGGGAGCTGTTTTTT. Amino acid sequence: CASSLIAGARTGELFF.

J is TRBJ2-7 and V is TRBV14; 11 bases are a match to TRBD2. This CDR3 region has 16 residues. Germline CDR1 is SGHDN and CDR2 is FVKESK. V shed 0 bases and J 4 bases; nucleotides not matched to a gene: 5. The CDR3: CASSQDGTSGKYEQYF. CDR3 bases: TGTGCCAGCAGCCAAGACGGGACTAGCGGAAAATACGAGCAGTACTTC. Supplemented by reference TRBV14 and TRBJ2-7, the full variable domain reads EAGVTQFPSHSVIEKGQTVTLRCDPISGHDNLYWYRRVMGKEIKFLLHFVKESKQDESGMPNNRFLAERTGGTYSTLKVQPAELEDSGVYFCASSQDGTSGKYEQYFGPGTRLTVT.

J is TRBJ2-2 and V is TRBV28; 7 bases map to TRBD1. This CDR3 has 14 amino acids. The V gene's germline CDR1 is MDHEN and CDR2 SYDVKM. J was trimmed by 6 bases and V by 6 bases; bases with no gene match: 7. CDR3 nucleotide sequence: TGTGCCAGCAGGGGCAGGGGGACGGCCGGGGAGCTGTTTTTT. Its translation: CASRGRGTAGELFF.

V gene TRBV7-9 combines with J gene TRBJ1-4, with a weak D call TRBD1 (5 bases). Between the trimmed V and J ends, which lost 6 bases and 8 bases, there was a span of 13 bases. This CDR3 has 13 residues. Germline CDR1 is SEHNR and CDR2 is FQNEAQ (reference sequence). CDR3 protein: CASSRAEGEKLFF. The DNA for the CDR3 is TGTGCCAGCAGTCGGGCAGAGGGGGAAAAACTGTTTTTT.

The chain carries TRBV2 and TRBJ1-5; D might be TRBD1 (5 bases). The V gene lost 3 bases and the J gene lost 4 bases, with 7 bases spanning the gap. Germline V CDR1 and CDR2: SNHLY, FYNNEI. The CDR3 is made up of 13 amino acids. The CDR3 here is CASSEGGNQPQHF. The DNA for the CDR3 is TGTGCCAGCAGTGAGGGGGGAAATCAGCCCCAGCATTTT.

The sample holds many counts of this clone. The chain recombines TRBV7-3 with TRBJ1-1; D gene unclear. This CDR3 comprises 14 residues. V was clipped by 3 bases and J by 0 bases, with 8 bases between them. Germline V gives CDR1 SGHTA, CDR2 FQGTGA. CDR3 bases: TGTGCCAGCAGCTTTACCCCCGTGAACACTGAAGCTTTCTTT. Its protein product is CASSFTPVNTEAFF.

As regards this clone: An end of the junction differs from the germline gene, which may be a read error. V usage is TRBV6-5 and J usage is TRBJ1-5, with D tentatively TRBD1 (5 bases). CDR1 and CDR2 from the germline V gene are MNHEY and SVGAGI. The CDR3 contains 13 residues. The CDR3 nucleotides read TGTGCCAGCAGTTACTCTTTACCGGGGCCCCGGCATTTT. Its translation: CASSYSLPGPRHF.

V usage is TRBV18 and J usage is TRBJ1-1; D is perhaps TRBD1 (6 bases). The CDR3 spans 18 residues. Per germline, CDR1 KGHSH and CDR2 LQKENI. Between the trimmed V and J ends, which lost 3 bases and 0 bases, there was a span of 20 bases. The CDR3: CASSPRGASYNVNTEAFF. The CDR3 nucleotides are TGTGCCAGCTCACCCCGGGGGGCCTCTTACAACGTGAACACTGAAGCTTTCTTT. Variable domain in full (rest from reference TRBV18 and TRBJ1-1): NAGVMQNPRHLVRRRGQEARLRCSPMKGHSHVYWYRQLPEEGLKFMVYLQKENIIDESGMPKERFSAEFPKEGPSILRIQQVVRGDSAAYFCASSPRGASYNVNTEAFFGQGTRLTVV.

This chain joins TRBV19 and TRBJ1-4, with TRBD1 matching over 10 bases. This CDR3 contains 14 residues. V gave up 4 bases and J gave up 7 bases; unmatched junction bases: 3. Germline CDR1 is LNHDA and CDR2 is SQIVND (reference sequence). The CDR3 DNA is TGTGCCAGTAGTAATCGGGACAGGGGTGAAAAACTGTTTTTT. This gives the protein CASSNRDRGEKLFF.

The chain has TRBV6-5 and TRBJ2-7; the match to TRBD1 covers 7 bases. CDR1 MNHEY and CDR2 SVGAGI come from the germline V gene. The CDR3 loop spans 14 amino acids. After removal of 6 bases from V and 2 bases from J, the junction contained 7 bases not matched to a gene. The CDR3 sequence is CASSPQGFPYEQYF. The CDR3 DNA sequence: TGTGCCAGCAGCCCACAGGGGTTCCCCTACGAGCAGTACTTC.

This sequence joins TRBV5-8 and TRBJ1-3; D is undetermined. CDR1 is SGHTS and CDR2 is YDEGEE in the germline V gene. V was trimmed by 4 bases and J by 4 bases, leaving 15 bases between them. The CDR3 contains 15 residues. The CDR3 loop is CASSPVGRHGNTIYF. The CDR3 DNA reads as TGTGCCAGCAGCCCTGTGGGGAGACACGGAAACACCATATATTTT. Based on the CDR3 plus reference TRBV5-8 and TRBJ1-3, the full variable domain is EAGVTQSPTHLIKTRGQQATLRCSPISGHTSVYWYQQALGLGLQFLLWYDEGEERNRGNFPPRFSGRQFPNYSSELNVNALELEDSALYLCASSPVGRHGNTIYFGEGSWLTVV.

The rearrangement uses TRBV5-4 and TRBJ1-2; D unresolved. The CDR3 sequence is 14 residues long. With 3 bases removed from V and 2 bases from J, the gap between germline ends came to 11 bases. CDR1 SGHNT and CDR2 YYREEE come from the germline V gene (reference sequence). The CDR3 nucleotides read TGTGCCAGCAGCTCGGGAACATCAAACTATGGCTACACCTTC. This translates into CASSSGTSNYGYTF.

Comment on this clone: Other DNA sequences in this sample translate to the same CDR3. The chain is built from TRBV18 and TRBJ2-5, with D unclear. This CDR3 contains 13 residues. V lost 2 bases, J lost 5 bases, and 9 bases lay in between. CDR1 is KGHSH, CDR2 LQKENI, per germline. CDR3 in DNA: TGTGCCAGCTCACCATCCGGGTCGGAGACCCAGTACTTC. Its protein product is CASSPSGSETQYF. Full variable domain (rest looked up from reference TRBV18 and TRBJ2-5): NAGVMQNPRHLVRRRGQEARLRCSPMKGHSHVYWYRQLPEEGLKFMVYLQKENIIDESGMPKERFSAEFPKEGPSILRIQQVVRGDSAAYFCASSPSGSETQYFGPGTRLLVL.

The gene calls are TRBV19 and TRBJ1-3, with D maybe TRBD1 (6 bases). CDR3 length: 17 amino acids. Germline CDR1 reads LNHDA; CDR2 reads SQIVND (reference sequence). V dropped 8 bases and J dropped 1 base, with 21 bases sitting between them. This chain's CDR3 is CASRLRPGQSSGNTIYF. DNA of the CDR3: TGTGCCAGTCGCCTCCGACCGGGACAATCTTCTGGAAACACCATATATTTT. Drawing the rest from reference TRBV19 and TRBJ1-3, the complete variable domain is DGGITQSPKYLFRKEGQNVTLSCEQNLNHDAMYWYRQDPGQGLRLIYYSQIVNDFQKGDIAEGYSVSREKKESFPLTVTSAQKNPTAFYLCASRLRPGQSSGNTIYFGEGSWLTVV.

The V gene is TRBV11-3, the J gene TRBJ2-5; 11 positions match TRBD1. The trim removed 5 bases at V and 1 base at J, leaving 6 bases unmatched. The CDR3 length is 16 residues. The V gene's germline CDR1 is SGHNT and CDR2 YENEEA. The CDR3 reads CASSPRGTGGQETQYF. CDR3 DNA sequence: TGTGCCAGCAGCCCTAGGGGGACAGGGGGCCAAGAGACCCAGTACTTC.

This clone has a handful of counts. The CDR3 loop reads CASSQGERTEAFF. CDR3 nucleotides: TGTGCCAGCAGTCAAGGGGAGAGGACTGAAGCTTTCTTT. This chain links TRBV2 with TRBJ1-1; a weak D match, TRBD1 (5 bases). Germline CDR1 is SNHLY and CDR2 is FYNNEI. The CDR3 spans 13 residues. Trimming left V 5 bases short and J 5 bases short, with 12 bases between. Supplemented by reference TRBV2 and TRBJ1-1, the full variable domain reads EPEVTQTPSHQVTQMGQEVILRCVPISNHLYFYWYRQILGQKVEFLVSFYNNEISEKSEIFDDQFSVERPDGSNFTLKIRSTKLEDSAMYFCASSQGERTEAFFGQGTRLTVV.

This chain links TRBV6-5 with TRBJ2-1, with 9 bases identical to TRBD2. Germline assignment: CDR1 MNHEY and CDR2 SVGAGI. The CDR3 sequence is 15 residues long. J was trimmed by 6 bases and V by 0 bases; bases with no gene match: 3. CDR3 in DNA: TGTGCCAGCAGTTACTCCGAGACTAGCGGCAATGAGCAGTTCTTC. Residues: CASSYSETSGNEQFF.

V gene TRBV19 combines with J gene TRBJ2-5; TRBD1 might be the D (5 bases). Germline V CDR1 and CDR2: LNHDA, SQIVND (reference sequence). The CDR3 has 13 amino acids. Trimming took 4 bases from V and 4 from J, leaving 10 bases between them. The CDR3 reads CASSTGSGETQYF. The CDR3 nucleotides are TGTGCCAGTAGTACAGGGTCGGGAGAGACCCAGTACTTC.

The chain is built from TRBV6-6 and TRBJ2-1; D may correspond to TRBD1 or TRBD2 (5 bases each). Germline CDR1 and CDR2: MNHNY and SVGAGI (reference sequence). The CDR3 spans 13 residues. V shed 6 bases and J shed 5 bases, with 11 bases lying between them. CDR3 sequence reads: CASSSGRDNEQFF. CDR3 DNA sequence: TGTGCCAGCAGCTCGGGACGCGACAATGAGCAGTTCTTC.